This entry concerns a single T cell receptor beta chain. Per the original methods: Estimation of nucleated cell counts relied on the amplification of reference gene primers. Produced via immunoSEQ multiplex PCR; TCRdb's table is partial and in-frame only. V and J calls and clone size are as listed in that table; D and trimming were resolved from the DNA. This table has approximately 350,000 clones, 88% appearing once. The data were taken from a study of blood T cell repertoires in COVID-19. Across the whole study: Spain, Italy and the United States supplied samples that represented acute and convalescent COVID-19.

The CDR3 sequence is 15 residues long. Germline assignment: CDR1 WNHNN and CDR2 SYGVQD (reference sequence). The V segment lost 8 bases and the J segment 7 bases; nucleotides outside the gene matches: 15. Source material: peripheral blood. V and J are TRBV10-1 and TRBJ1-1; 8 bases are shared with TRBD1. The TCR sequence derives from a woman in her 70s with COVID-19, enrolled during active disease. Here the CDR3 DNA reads TGCGCCAGCCTTCCCAACCGGGACAGGAGGGTTGAAGCTTTCTTT. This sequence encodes CASLPNRDRRVEAFF.